In this sample, the clone carrying this T cell receptor (beta chain) turned up once. Antigen specificity is unknown. The data belong to a study of PD-1 blockade in classical Hodgkin lymphoma. Across the whole study: Nivolumab was administered to patients intravenously at 3 mg/kg every 2 weeks.

Libraries were prepared by immunoSEQ multiplex PCR; TCRdb keeps only in-frame clonotypes and omits some of them. In the table there are more than 10,000 clones, 80% of which are singletons. The study's findings and limits: Among the patients, those starting nivolumab under 1 year after ASCT were excluded. CD4+ but not CD8+ TCR diversity rose significantly by C4D1. Baseline diversity in complete responders resembled that of newly diagnosed patients.

Per germline, CDR1 KGHSH and CDR2 LQKENI. Trimming removed 4 bases from V and 0 bases from J; junction bases left unmatched: 4. The CDR3 runs to 16 residues. Relapse after autologous stem cell transplantation occurred in every patient, and brentuximab vedotin exposure varied. This sequence was found in a human donor with classical Hodgkin lymphoma. This specimen consisted of peripheral blood mononuclear cells (PBMCs), obtained at baseline. The rearrangement uses TRBV18 and TRBJ1-3, with 9 bases aligning to TRBD1. CDR3 amino acids: CASSRTGESSGNTIYF. The CDR3 coding sequence is TGTGCCAGCTCACGGACAGGGGAGAGCTCTGGAAACACCATATATTTT.